One sample yielded the 24 T cell receptor beta chains listed below, sequenced in a study of post-analysis software for immune sequencing data (dated by TCRdb to the mid-2010s). Overall results and qualifications from the work: Significantly higher frequencies in patients than in controls were found for a few TRBV segments, including TRBV5-6, TRBV5-1 and TRBV20-1.

For these TCRs, the target antigens are not known. Libraries were constructed by PCR. Sequenced on an Illumina HiSeq 2500. Unique molecular identifiers were incorporated into TCR beta cDNA libraries to reduce PCR and sequencing biases. Using fastp trimming at Q25 and MiXCR clonotype assembly, TCRdb reanalyzed the public sequencing data and kept in-frame beta chains. Under each unique CDR3 protein, matching rows form one entry showing the most common genes and DNA. A total of hundreds of thousands of distinct CDR3 sequences appear in this sample, 39% of them only once. The ten largest clones capture 7.6% of the sample. Material for sequencing was blood. These receptors all stem from a girl aged 2 to 10 with multiple sclerosis.

The genes are TRBV3-1 and TRBJ2-3, with D uncertain. The CDR3 is 15 residues long. CDR1 and CDR2 (germline): LGHDT, YNNKEL (reference sequence). Trimming stripped 4 bases from V and 2 bases from J, with 13 bases between. The CDR3: CASSRRAGVTDTQYF. As DNA, the CDR3 is TGTGCCAGCAGCCGGCGTGCAGGAGTCACAGATACGCAGTATTTT.

The gene calls are TRBV19 and TRBJ1-5; 9 bases align to TRBD1. V lost 5 bases and J lost 7; bases outside the gene matches: 3. The length of the CDR3 is 13 residues. Per the germline V gene, CDR1 is LNHDA and CDR2 is SQIVND (reference sequence). CDR3 nucleotides: TGTGCCAGTAGTTGGGACAGGGCACAGCCCCAGCATTTT. Its protein product is CASSWDRAQPQHF.

The J gene is TRBJ1-2, the V gene TRBV15; 7 nucleotides match TRBD1. In germline, CDR1 is LNHNV, CDR2 YYDKDF (reference sequence). The length of the CDR3 is 16 residues. The junction had 4 bases not matched to a gene; V was cut back by 0 bases and J by 0 bases. The CDR3 DNA reads as TGTGCCACCAGCAGAGATAAGGGGGCTGCTAACTATGGCTACACCTTC. It is translated as CATSRDKGAANYGYTF.

This clonotype was picked up a small number of times. This chain uses TRBV10-3 with TRBJ2-7; the match to TRBD2 covers 8 bases. The germline CDR1 and CDR2 sequences are ENHRY and SYGVKD. The CDR3 has 15 amino acids. Losses at the gene ends were 6 bases for V and 2 bases for J; bases not matched to a gene: 9. This CDR3 reads CAISGGGPLPYEQYF. The CDR3 DNA sequence: TGTGCCATCAGCGGCGGGGGGCCTTTACCCTACGAGCAGTACTTC.

V gene TRBV20-1 combines with J gene TRBJ2-3; TRBD2 aligns across 14 bases. The CDR3 totals 15 residues. Trimming cost V 2 bases and J 7 bases; bases outside gene matches: 5. Per the germline V gene, CDR1 is DFQATT and CDR2 is SNEGSKA (reference sequence). CDR3 loop: CSARRGTSGSHTQYF. CDR3 DNA: TGCAGTGCTAGACGAGGGACTAGCGGGAGCCATACGCAGTATTTT.

The gene calls are TRBV2 and TRBJ1-1; tentatively, D is TRBD1 (5 bases). Germline V gene lookup returns CDR1 SNHLY and CDR2 FYNNEI. The ends were cut back, 9 bases at V and 7 bases at J, with 21 bases in the middle. The CDR3 covers 14 residues. In DNA form, the CDR3 reads TGTGCCAGGGAGACTCGGGCAGGGCTGGATGAAGCTTTCTTT. It translates to CARETRAGLDEAFF.

CDR3 protein: CASSSWGWRQETQYF. DNA for the CDR3: TGTGCCAGCAGCTCTTGGGGTTGGAGGCAAGAGACCCAGTACTTC. This sequence joins TRBV11-2 and TRBJ2-5; a weak D match, TRBD2 (5 bases). Germline CDR1 is SGHAT and CDR2 is FQNNGV. The CDR3 spans 15 residues. The V end was cut by 4 bases, the J end by 2 bases, with 14 bases between. The full variable domain, with the rest looked up from reference TRBV11-2 and TRBJ2-5, is EAGVAQSPRYKIIEKRQSVAFWCNPISGHATLYWYQQILGQGPKLLIQFQNNGVVDDSQLPKDRFSAERLKGVDSTLKIQPAKLEDSAVYLCASSSWGWRQETQYFGPGTRLLVL.

V and J are TRBV5-6 and TRBJ2-7; 11 nucleotides agree with TRBD2. V gave up 1 base and J gave up 0 bases; unmatched junction bases: 9. The CDR3 runs 18 residues. CDR1 and CDR2 (germline): SGHDT, YYEEEE. The CDR3 loop reads CASSLRSSGGKSSYEQYF. CDR3 coding DNA: TGTGCCAGCAGCTTGAGGTCTAGCGGGGGGAAAAGCTCCTACGAGCAGTACTTC.

This clonotype was seen a handful of times. V gene TRBV29-1 combines with J gene TRBJ1-2, with D perhaps TRBD1 (5 bases). CDR1 and CDR2 (germline): SQVTM, ANQGSEA. The CDR3 is made up of 12 amino acids. The germline V and J ends were trimmed by 5 bases and 6 bases, with 13 bases remaining between them. CDR3 residues: CSVPGPTDGYTF. Written as DNA, the CDR3 is TGCAGCGTTCCAGGGCCGACAGATGGCTACACCTTC.

This chain links TRBV10-2 with TRBJ2-3; perhaps TRBD2 as D (6 bases). The CDR3 is 18 residues long. CDR1 and CDR2 (germline): WSHSY, SAAADI. The germline V and J ends were trimmed by 3 bases and 1 base, with 20 bases remaining between them. The CDR3 nucleotides are TGCGCCAGCAGTGAAGGAAGCGGGCCTCTTAGGGGCACAGATACGCAGTATTTT. Its translation is CASSEGSGPLRGTDTQYF.

This clonotype was counted between two and nine times. The chain is built from TRBV6-5 and TRBJ2-7; D unclear. CDR1 and CDR2 (germline): MNHEY, SVGAGI. V lost 0 bases and J lost 3, with 12 bases in between. This CDR3 spans 15 amino acids. The CDR3 coding sequence is TGTGCCAGCAGTTACTCCGGACGGGTCGGCTACGAGCAGTACTTC. Translation gives CASSYSGRVGYEQYF.

The chain links TRBV12-5 to TRBJ2-3; 7 nucleotides line up with TRBD1. The CDR3 loop spans 16 amino acids. Germline CDR1 LGHNT, CDR2 FRNRAP. J gave up 2 bases and V 1 base, and 6 bases lay outside the gene matches. The CDR3 loop is CASGLAGTVLTDTQYF. The DNA for the CDR3 is TGTGCTAGTGGTTTGGCCGGGACAGTCCTCACAGATACGCAGTATTTT.

The CDR3 coding sequence is TGTGCCAGCAGTTTCGCGGGGGGGCCAGAGACCCAGTACTTC. Translated: CASSFAGGPETQYF. The chain employs TRBV12-3 or TRBV12-4 and TRBJ2-5; 9 bases line up with TRBD2. CDR3 length equals 14 residues. The V and J ends lost 3 bases and 4 bases, in that order; junction bases with no gene match: 3.

This clonotype was observed a handful of times. The rearrangement joins TRBV7-8 to TRBJ1-2; D not certain. This CDR3 has 17 residues. Germline V gene data show CDR1 as SGHVS and CDR2 as FQNEAQ. V was pared by 1 base and J by 0 bases, with 15 bases between. DNA for the CDR3: TGTGCCAGCAGCTTAGACGTAGTAGGACCAGCTAACTATGGCTACACCTTC. As protein: CASSLDVVGPANYGYTF.

The rearrangement uses TRBV28 and TRBJ2-1, with D maybe TRBD2 (9 bases). This CDR3 has 15 residues. V was pared by 2 bases and J by 8 bases, with 16 bases between. The germline V gene has CDR1 MDHEN and CDR2 SYDVKM. CDR3 sequence reads: CASSLQGAGGDEQFF. The CDR3 nucleotides read TGTGCCAGCAGTTTACAGGGGGCGGGAGGGGATGAGCAGTTCTTC. Variable domain in full (rest from reference TRBV28 and TRBJ2-1): DVKVTQSSRYLVKRTGEKVFLECVQDMDHENMFWYRQDPGLGLRLIYFSYDVKMKEKGDIPEGYSVSREKKERFSLILESASTNQTSMYLCASSLQGAGGDEQFFGPGTRLTVL.

This chain uses TRBV2 with TRBJ1-1, with D tentatively TRBD1 (5 bases). This CDR3 region has 14 residues. Trimming took 3 bases from V and 4 from J, leaving 12 bases between them. Germline V lookup: CDR1 SNHLY, CDR2 FYNNEI. The CDR3 DNA sequence: TGTGCCAGCAGTGAGCAGGGAGCGGGCACTGAAGCTTTCTTT. As protein: CASSEQGAGTEAFF.

The V and J genes are TRBV28 and TRBJ2-7; D ambiguous. The CDR3 contains 14 residues. The germline CDR1 and CDR2 sequences are MDHEN and SYDVKM. The V gene lost 10 bases and the J gene lost 2 bases, with 18 bases spanning the gap. The CDR3 region is CATYTVTTPYEQYF. CDR3 nucleotides: TGTGCCACCTACACAGTTACTACCCCCTACGAGCAGTACTTC. The full variable domain, completed using reference TRBV28 and TRBJ2-7, is DVKVTQSSRYLVKRTGEKVFLECVQDMDHENMFWYRQDPGLGLRLIYFSYDVKMKEKGDIPEGYSVSREKKERFSLILESASTNQTSMYLCATYTVTTPYEQYFGPGTRLTVT.

J is TRBJ1-1 and V is TRBV29-1; 8 bases fit TRBD1. The CDR3 contains 14 residues. With 4 bases clipped from V and 0 bases from J, the junction kept 4 bases outside the gene matches. The germline V gene has CDR1 SQVTM and CDR2 ANQGSEA. The CDR3: CSVANRGMNTEAFF. Written as DNA, the CDR3 is TGCAGCGTTGCAAACAGGGGGATGAACACTGAAGCTTTCTTT.

This clonotype was detected only a few times. The gene calls are TRBV7-9 and TRBJ2-5, with D possibly TRBD1 on 5 matching bases. The J call is in doubt because the DNA end fits TRBJ2-7 better. The CDR3 length is 12 residues. CDR1 is SEHNR and CDR2 is FQNEAQ in the germline V gene (reference sequence). CDR3 loop: CASSRRVSEQYF. The CDR3 DNA reads TGTGCCAGCAGCCGCAGGGTTTCCGAGCAGTACTTC.

This clonotype was observed a handful of times. The rearrangement links TRBV14 to TRBJ2-7, with 7 nucleotides matching TRBD1. The CDR3 contains 16 residues. V was clipped by 0 bases and J by 3 bases; unmatched bases: 8. CDR1 is SGHDN and CDR2 is FVKESK in the germline V gene. CDR3 in DNA: TGTGCCAGCAGCCAAGACCCCGGGACAGACCTCTACGAGCAGTACTTC. Its translation is CASSQDPGTDLYEQYF.

This chain links TRBV15 with TRBJ2-1; possible D gene TRBD2, 6 bases. Germline V gene lookup returns CDR1 LNHNV and CDR2 YYDKDF (reference sequence). Trimming took 6 bases from V and 7 from J, leaving 13 bases between them. The CDR3 loop spans 13 amino acids. In DNA, the CDR3 is TGTGCCACCAGAGGGCCCGGGGGTAATGAGCAGTTCTTC. Protein sequence: CATRGPGGNEQFF.

This chain uses TRBV13 with TRBJ2-7; D is ambiguous. The end of the DNA aligns better with TRBJ2-5, so the J call may be wrong. CDR1 is PRHDT, CDR2 FYEKMQ, per germline (reference sequence). The CDR3 runs to 14 residues. The CDR3 DNA reads TGTGCCAGCAGCTTAGATAACTCGGAAGAGACCCAGTACTTC. The encoded protein is CASSLDNSEETQYF.

This clonotype was counted ten times or more. CDR3 region: CASSLDFNEQFF. The CDR3 DNA reads TGTGCCAGCAGTTTAGACTTCAATGAGCAGTTCTTC. The rearrangement joins TRBV27 to TRBJ2-1; no firm D call. This CDR3 has 12 amino acids. In germline, CDR1 is MNHEY, CDR2 SMNVEV (reference sequence). Trimming took 2 bases from V and 6 from J, leaving 5 bases between them.

This clonotype was counted between two and nine times. The rearrangement links TRBV5-1 to TRBJ1-2, with D perhaps matching TRBD1 (6 bases). This CDR3 has 15 amino acids. V gave up 2 bases and J gave up 4 bases, with 15 bases separating them. The germline V gene encodes CDR1 SGHRS and CDR2 YFSETQ. CDR3 nucleotides: TGCGCCAGCAGCTTATACAGGGAAGGAGTCTATGGCTACACCTTC. It is translated as CASSLYREGVYGYTF.